This T cell receptor (beta chain) appears in the sequencing data of a study of blood T cells in healthy people across ages. Points from the study as a whole: A conclusive naive versus antigen-experienced comparison was prevented by the unsorted PBMCs. Expanded clonotype changes were possibly confounded by unknown donor CMV status.

Russia was home to the donors, healthy Caucasian individuals aged about 6 to 90. The CDR3 sequence is 13 residues long. Germline V gene lookup returns CDR1 ENHRY and CDR2 SYGVKD. Trimming shortened V by 7 bases and J by 8 bases, and 12 bases separated the two germline ends. A J-beta primer mix and a sample-barcoded 5' primer were used in a second PCR of roughly 6 to 11 cycles. A template-switch adaptor that had 12 random nucleotides put a tag on each cDNA molecule. Each CDR3 protein is one row after TCRdb ran MiXCR on the 5' RACE reads. The table has hundreds of thousands of distinct CDR3 sequences, more than 45% seen once. In the case of this clonotype: Its antigen is as yet unknown.

The sequencing sample was made of blood. The clonotype was recovered from a woman aged 80 or older in good health. This chain uses TRBV10-3 with TRBJ1-6; weak D call: TRBD1 (5 bases). DNA for the CDR3: TGTGCCATCAAGACTGACAGCGATTCACCCCTCCACTTT. Protein product: CAIKTDSDSPLHF.